Listed here are 16 T cell receptor beta chains from one sample, sequenced in a study of blood T cell repertoires in COVID-19. Sequencing used immunoSEQ multiplex PCR; TCRdb keeps in-frame clones, though not all of them. This sample yields about 200,000 clones, of which around 90% are seen a single time; 20% to 25% belongs to the top ten. Specimen: peripheral blood. All receptors derive from a man aged 60-69 years with active or convalescent COVID-19.

A single count supports this clone. The chain employs TRBV19 and TRBJ2-1; 7 bases line up with TRBD1. The CDR3 is made up of 16 amino acids. The junction had 12 bases not matched to a gene; V was cut back by 5 bases and J by 5 bases. Germline assignment: CDR1 LNHDA and CDR2 SQIVND (reference sequence). The CDR3 loop reads CASSLTPGQSNNEQFF. The CDR3 DNA reads TGTGCCAGTAGTCTCACCCCGGGACAGTCAAACAATGAGCAGTTCTTC. Together with reference TRBV19 and TRBJ2-1, the CDR3 gives the full variable domain: DGGITQSPKYLFRKEGQNVTLSCEQNLNHDAMYWYRQDPGQGLRLIYYSQIVNDFQKGDIAEGYSVSREKKESFPLTVTSAQKNPTAFYLCASSLTPGQSNNEQFFGPGTRLTVL.

The J gene is TRBJ2-4, the V gene TRBV5-8; 8 bases match TRBD1. CDR3 length equals 12 residues. The V gene end was trimmed by 3 bases and the J gene end by 14 bases; junction bases not matched to a gene: 7. Germline V gives CDR1 SGHTS, CDR2 YDEGEE. CDR3 in amino acids: CASSSQTGAEYF. CDR3 in DNA: TGTGCCAGCAGCTCACAGACAGGGGCTGAGTACTTC. Based on the CDR3 plus reference TRBV5-8 and TRBJ2-4, the full variable domain is EAGVTQSPTHLIKTRGQQATLRCSPISGHTSVYWYQQALGLGLQFLLWYDEGEERNRGNFPPRFSGRQFPNYSSELNVNALELEDSALYLCASSSQTGAEYFGAGTRLSVL.

This chain connects TRBV6-2 or TRBV6-3 to TRBJ1-1; 9 bases fit TRBD1. CDR1 and CDR2 from the germline V gene are MNHEY and SVGEGT. This CDR3 has 16 residues. V lost 5 bases, J lost 3 bases, and 10 bases stayed unmatched. The CDR3 spells CASSNRPGQGYTEAFF. For the CDR3, the DNA is TGTGCCAGCAGTAATCGTCCGGGACAGGGCTACACTGAAGCTTTCTTT.

The chain links TRBV27 to TRBJ1-2, with D uncertain. The V end lost 3 bases, the J end lost 4 bases, and 15 bases lay between the germline ends. The CDR3 totals 15 residues. Germline assignment: CDR1 MNHEY and CDR2 SMNVEV (reference sequence). The CDR3 DNA is TGTGCCAGCAGTTTCTCCCGCGGGCCTGTCTATGGCTACACCTTC. It yields the protein CASSFSRGPVYGYTF.

V gene TRBV7-3 combines with J gene TRBJ1-1, with TRBD1 matching 12 bases. This CDR3 contains 17 residues. V was clipped by 5 bases and J by 1 base; unmatched bases: 8. In germline, CDR1 is SGHTA, CDR2 FQGTGA. The CDR3 DNA reads TGTGCCAGCAGCCCTACCGGGACAGGGGGCGGGAACACTGAAGCTTTCTTT. Amino acid sequence: CASSPTGTGGGNTEAFF.

This chain uses TRBV3-1 (or the pseudogene TRBV3-2) with TRBJ2-5, with 9 bases lining up with TRBD2. The J segment lost 3 bases and the V segment lost 4 bases, leaving 6 bases of the junction unmatched. CDR3 length equals 15 residues. Looked up from germline, CDR1 is LGHDT and CDR2 is YNNKEL (reference sequence). The CDR3 sequence: CASSPSAGGKETQYF. For the CDR3, the DNA is TGTGCCAGCAGCCCCTCCGCGGGGGGGAAAGAGACCCAGTACTTC.

The rearrangement links TRBV23-1 to TRBJ1-1; 7 bases match TRBD1. TRBV23-1 belongs to the ORF category, with a function that is uncertain. The V gene end was trimmed by 2 bases and the J gene end by 0 bases; junction bases not matched to a gene: 3. The CDR3 loop spans 15 amino acids. In nucleotides, the CDR3 is TGCGCCAGCAGTCAAGCGACAGGGCTGAACACTGAAGCTTTCTTT. This sequence encodes CASSQATGLNTEAFF.

The V and J genes are TRBV2 and TRBJ1-6, with TRBD1 matching 8 bases. The CDR3 length is 16 residues. The V and J ends lost 5 bases and 5 bases, in that order; junction bases with no gene match: 8. Germline assignment: CDR1 SNHLY and CDR2 FYNNEI. The CDR3: CASSRGQGTNNSPLHF. For the CDR3, the DNA is TGTGCCAGCAGTAGAGGACAGGGCACTAATAATTCACCCCTCCACTTT.

The V call is TRBV7-3, the J call TRBJ1-2, with 12 bases aligning to TRBD1. The J segment lost 10 bases and the V segment lost 5 bases, leaving 5 bases of the junction unmatched. The CDR3 has 13 amino acids. Germline V gene sequence: CDR1 SGHTA, CDR2 FQGTGA. CDR3 amino acids: CASSEGQGASYTF. The CDR3 nucleotides are TGTGCCAGCAGCGAGGGACAGGGGGCTTCCTACACCTTC.

V gene TRBV29-1 combines with J gene TRBJ1-5, with 9 nucleotides matching TRBD1. The CDR3 extends over 13 amino acids. Germline CDR1 SQVTM, CDR2 ANQGSEA. The trim removed 4 bases at V and 4 bases at J, leaving 2 bases unmatched. The CDR3 is CSVGTGENQPQHF. DNA for the CDR3: TGCAGCGTTGGGACAGGGGAGAATCAGCCCCAGCATTTT.

V gene TRBV19 combines with J gene TRBJ1-5, with D uncertain. Trimming took 7 bases from V and 2 from J, leaving 9 bases between them. The CDR3 contains 13 residues. The germline CDR1 and CDR2 sequences are LNHDA and SQIVND (reference sequence). The CDR3 DNA reads as TGTGCCAGTAAACCGGCGGGCAATCAGCCCCAGCATTTT. Encoded protein: CASKPAGNQPQHF.

This chain joins TRBV7-2 and TRBJ2-5; D possibly corresponds to TRBD1 (5 bases). Looked up from germline, CDR1 is SGHTA and CDR2 is FQGNSA. This CDR3 region has 13 residues. The V end lost 4 bases, the J end lost 2 bases, and 8 bases lay between the germline ends. The CDR3 protein is CASSWGLQETQYF. The CDR3 DNA reads TGTGCCAGCAGCTGGGGCCTTCAAGAGACCCAGTACTTC.

The chain recombines TRBV5-1 with TRBJ1-6, with 7 bases aligning to TRBD1. The germline CDR1 and CDR2 sequences are SGHRS and YFSETQ. V was pared by 0 bases and J by 8 bases, with 2 bases of the junction left unmatched. The CDR3 consists of 14 residues. CDR3 in amino acids: CASSLATGDSPLHF. CDR3 sequence (DNA): TGCGCCAGCAGCTTGGCCACAGGGGATTCACCCCTCCACTTT.

The chain recombines TRBV20-1 with TRBJ2-5; 8 positions agree with TRBD2. This CDR3 is 16 amino acids long. The V gene's germline CDR1 is DFQATT and CDR2 SNEGSKA (reference sequence). With 3 bases clipped from V and 5 bases from J, the junction kept 14 bases outside the gene matches. CDR3 region: CSASERGTSERETQYF. In DNA, the CDR3 is TGCAGTGCTAGTGAAAGGGGGACTAGTGAAAGGGAGACCCAGTACTTC.

J is TRBJ2-7 and V is TRBV20-1; 10 positions agree with TRBD2. Germline CDR1 reads DFQATT; CDR2 reads SNEGSKA (reference sequence). This CDR3 is built from 15 residues. V shed 3 bases, J shed 2 bases, and the junction held 7 bases outside the gene matches. CDR3 protein: CSASWLAGDPYEQYF. In DNA form, the CDR3 reads TGCAGTGCTAGTTGGCTAGCGGGGGACCCCTACGAGCAGTACTTC.

This clone was detected once. This sequence joins TRBV5-5 and TRBJ1-5; D is ambiguous. The CDR3 sequence is 15 residues long. CDR1 is SGHKS, CDR2 YYEKEE, per germline (reference sequence). V was trimmed by 0 bases and J by 1 base, leaving 8 bases between them. The chain's CDR3 is CASSLVGRSNQPQHF. The CDR3 DNA reads as TGTGCCAGCAGCTTGGTGGGGAGAAGCAATCAGCCCCAGCATTTT. Full variable domain (missing parts from reference TRBV5-5 and TRBJ1-5): DAGVTQSPTHLIKTRGQQVTLRCSPISGHKSVSWYQQVLGQGPQFIFQYYEKEERGRGNFPDRFSARQFPNYSSELNVNALLLGDSALYLCASSLVGRSNQPQHFGDGTRLSIL.